The T cell receptor (beta chain) described here comes from a study of beta chain features in type 1 diabetes. Study summary: Across the samples, 100 million to 130 million sorted cells were examined in total.

Overall study results and limits: Equally in patients and controls, shorter templates might have been favored by PCR.

This clone was found once. Its antigen is unknown. Reverse transcribing all isolated RNA meant expressed TCRB transcripts were sequenced. Assay: immunoSEQ multiplex PCR; the TCRdb copy retains only in-frame clones and omits some. This sample carries roughly 380,000 clones, 20% of them seen once, and the ten largest clones take around 0.045%. Germline V lookup: CDR1 MGHRA, CDR2 YSYEKL. V dropped 4 bases and J dropped 7 bases, with 17 bases sitting between them. The CDR3 consists of 15 residues. The sequence came from a woman between 18 and 29 years old in good health. V is TRBV4-1 and J is TRBJ2-1; TRBD2 is a possible D gene (6 bases). Sequencing was done on a sample of naive CD4+ T cells from blood. The DNA for the CDR3 is TGCGCCAGCAGCCGGTCGGAGGTGACTAGGAATGAGCAGTTCTTC. This gives the protein CASSRSEVTRNEQFF.